Below, one TCR beta chain is given with its context. Antigen specificity is unknown. The sample belongs to a study of cytomegalovirus exposure and HLA in healthy donors. Across the study: Researchers previously reported finding roughly 120 million unique TCR beta sequences from 170 million or so T cells. Among the 350 to 500 donors who were genotyped, about 80% fell in the genetic ancestry cluster that is associated with self-reported Caucasian donors. Overall study results and limits: Sequencing depth across donors, presence/absence analyses assumed, was roughly uniform. The authors reported that TCR beta sequences could predict HLA-A and HLA-B alleles. These predictions were accurate for most subjects in the first cohort.

The study ran its PCR with 60 Vbeta and 13 Jbeta primers. Only in-frame clones appear in the TCRdb table, and some are missing; sequencing was by immunoSEQ multiplex PCR. This sample contains approximately 45,000 clones. Germline lookup yields CDR1 MDHEN and CDR2 SYDVKM. V was trimmed by 5 bases and J by 14 bases, leaving 13 bases between them. The length of the CDR3 is 12 residues. This clonotype was obtained from a male donor in good health and CMV-seronegative. The sequenced sample was PBMCs. The V call is TRBV28, the J call TRBJ1-6; no clear D gene. CDR3 sequence reads: CASSPNPRTLHF. CDR3 coding DNA: TGTGCCAGCAGTCCTAACCCTCGTACCCTCCACTTT.